Shown below are 28 T cell receptor beta chains from a single sample sequenced in a study of T-cell reconstitution after alpha-beta-depleted transplantation in children. TCRbeta library preparation incorporated unique molecular identifiers. MiXCR was run by TCRdb on the PCR reads, yielding one entry per CDR3 protein. The sample gives around 3,400 distinct CDR3 sequences, roughly 23% of which show up once; approximately 24% is in the top ten. This material consisted of PBMCs, mostly from graft donor cells, taken 60 days after TCRalphabeta/CD19-depleted stem cell transplant. These receptors were collected from a male patient aged 2 to 9 who had a stem cell transplant for acute lymphoblastic leukemia, so the T cells may come from the graft donor.

There are many counts of this clonotype. The chain recombines TRBV27 with TRBJ1-1, with 9 bases identical to TRBD1. The germline V gene has CDR1 MNHEY and CDR2 SMNVEV (reference sequence). V dropped 7 bases and J dropped 3; count of bases not matched to a gene: 9. The CDR3 has 15 amino acids. The CDR3, as DNA: TGTGCCAGCAAAGACAACAGGGGGCGGGACACTGAAGCTTTCTTT. Amino acid sequence: CASKDNRGRDTEAFF.

This clonotype qualifies as hyperexpanded. The chain uses TRBV28 and TRBJ2-7; no reliable D call. CDR1 is MDHEN, CDR2 SYDVKM, per germline. Trimming left V 7 bases short and J 3 bases short, with 10 bases between. The CDR3 length is 12 residues. This CDR3 is CASNQDSYEQYF. The DNA of the CDR3 is TGTGCCAGCAACCAGGATAGCTACGAGCAGTACTTC.

By frequency in the sample, this clonotype is medium-sized (0.01 to 0.1%). CDR3 DNA: TGTGCCAGCAGTTACCTAGCGGGGGGCAAGAAGACCCAGTACTTC. Translating it yields CASSYLAGGKKTQYF. V usage is TRBV6-5 and J usage is TRBJ2-5; 11 nucleotides align to TRBD2. Germline values: CDR1 MNHEY, CDR2 SVGAGI. Losses at the gene ends were 2 bases for V and 6 bases for J; bases not matched to a gene: 5. This CDR3 has 15 residues.

Ten or more counts support this clonotype. The chain links TRBV7-3 to TRBJ1-1; TRBD1 matches at 10 bases. Looked up from germline, CDR1 is SGHTA and CDR2 is FQGTGA. V lost 5 bases and J lost 8; bases outside the gene matches: 11. This CDR3 comprises 15 residues. This CDR3 is CASSPRQGALSEAFF. CDR3 DNA: TGTGCCAGCAGCCCACGACAGGGGGCCTTAAGCGAAGCTTTCTTT.

The chain uses TRBV2 and TRBJ2-7, with 7 bases identical to TRBD1. The germline CDR1 and CDR2 sequences are SNHLY and FYNNEI. The CDR3 runs 13 residues. V lost 4 bases and J lost 5; bases outside the gene matches: 5. CDR3 in DNA: TGTGCCAGCAGTGCTTACAGGGGTGACGAGCAGTACTTC. It translates to CASSAYRGDEQYF.

In this sample, this clonotype turned up many times. The V gene is TRBV2, the J gene TRBJ2-2, with D tentatively TRBD1 (5 bases). Germline CDR1 reads SNHLY; CDR2 reads FYNNEI. The CDR3 is 15 residues long. Trimming removed 10 bases at V and 0 bases at J, with 15 bases between. The CDR3 is CAIEQGHANTGELFF. CDR3 sequence (DNA): TGTGCCATCGAACAAGGACACGCGAACACCGGGGAGCTGTTTTTT.

By frequency in the sample, this clonotype is medium-sized. The chain joins TRBV5-1 to TRBJ1-1; D possibly corresponds to TRBD1 (6 bases). CDR3 length equals 19 residues. Germline lookup yields CDR1 SGHRS and CDR2 YFSETQ. Trimming removed 1 base at V and 0 bases at J, with 22 bases between. CDR3 residues: CASSLSFRDKGVMNTEAFF. DNA for the CDR3: TGCGCCAGCAGCTTGAGTTTCCGGGACAAGGGGGTAATGAACACTGAAGCTTTCTTT.

This clonotype was detected ten times or more. The chain links TRBV7-9 to TRBJ1-4, with a tentative D call TRBD1 (6 bases). In germline, CDR1 is SEHNR, CDR2 FQNEAQ (reference sequence). V was shortened by 6 bases and J by 0 bases, with 14 bases between the two germline ends. The length of the CDR3 is 16 residues. This CDR3 is CASSFLGGPTNEKLFF. Written as DNA, the CDR3 is TGTGCCAGCAGTTTTTTGGGGGGGCCAACTAATGAAAAACTGTTTTTT. Looking up the rest from reference TRBV7-9 and TRBJ1-4 gives the full variable domain: DTGVSQNPRHKITKRGQNVTFRCDPISEHNRLYWYRQTLGQGPEFLTYFQNEAQLEKSRLLSDRFSAERPKGSFSTLEIQRTEQGDSAMYLCASSFLGGPTNEKLFFGSGTQLSVL.

This clonotype was observed many times. This chain uses TRBV29-1 with TRBJ2-5; no clear D gene. This CDR3 is 12 amino acids long. V was cut by 3 bases and J by 5 bases, with 10 bases left in between. CDR1 and CDR2 from the germline V gene are SQVTM and ANQGSEA. The CDR3 sequence is CSVDRIGETQYF. For the CDR3, the DNA is TGCAGCGTTGATCGGATTGGGGAGACCCAGTACTTC.

This clonotype was recorded only once. V usage is TRBV28 and J usage is TRBJ2-7; TRBD2 matches 8 bases. J was trimmed by 6 bases and V by 6 bases; bases with no gene match: 4. CDR3 length equals 12 residues. Germline V lookup: CDR1 MDHEN, CDR2 SYDVKM. Written as DNA, the CDR3 is TGTGCCAGCAGACCGGGGGGGGGCGAGCAGTACTTC. This sequence encodes CASRPGGGEQYF.

The chain couples TRBV10-3 to TRBJ2-5; D unclear. Trimming stripped 5 bases from V and 2 bases from J, with 18 bases between. CDR3 length equals 16 residues. Germline assignment: CDR1 ENHRY and CDR2 SYGVKD. The DNA of the CDR3 is TGTGCCATCAGTCCAGACCATCCTGCCCAACAAGAGACCCAGTACTTC. Amino acids: CAISPDHPAQQETQYF.

This clonotype was seen at least ten times. CDR3 loop: CSASRWEGSYEQYF. CDR3 nucleotide sequence: TGCAGTGCTAGTAGATGGGAGGGCTCCTACGAGCAGTACTTC. The chain is built from TRBV20-1 and TRBJ2-7, with TRBD2 matching over 7 bases. The junction had 5 bases not matched to a gene; V was cut back by 3 bases and J by 0 bases. The CDR3 has 14 residues. Germline CDR1 and CDR2: DFQATT and SNEGSKA (reference sequence).

This clonotype was detected ten times or more. The chain carries TRBV20-1 and TRBJ2-5; the D call may be TRBD1 or TRBD2 (5 bases each). Deletions cut 5 bases from V and 6 bases from J, with 19 bases between. The CDR3 length is 14 residues. Germline V gene sequence: CDR1 DFQATT, CDR2 SNEGSKA (reference sequence). The CDR3 spells CSAGAIANPQTQYF. CDR3 bases: TGCAGTGCTGGGGCCATAGCGAATCCCCAGACCCAGTACTTC.

This clonotype was found many times. This chain connects TRBV7-2 to TRBJ2-5; 7 bases are a match to TRBD2. V lost 5 bases to trimming and J lost 1 base; unmatched junction nucleotides: 7. The CDR3 totals 15 residues. Germline V lookup: CDR1 SGHTA, CDR2 FQGNSA. The CDR3 coding sequence is TGTGCCAGCAGCACCTACACTAGCGCCCAAGAGACCCAGTACTTC. Its protein product is CASSTYTSAQETQYF.

CDR3 sequence: CASSPGTGNTYNEQFF. The CDR3 DNA reads TGTGCCAGCAGCCCCGGGACAGGGAATACCTACAATGAGCAGTTCTTC. The gene calls are TRBV7-2 and TRBJ2-1, with 9 bases aligning to TRBD1. The CDR3 loop spans 16 amino acids. The V gene's germline CDR1 is SGHTA and CDR2 FQGNSA. J was trimmed by 2 bases and V by 5 bases; bases with no gene match: 7.

Ten or more counts support this clonotype. The J gene is TRBJ2-7, the V gene TRBV7-9; D is ambiguous. From germline, CDR1 is SEHNR and CDR2 FQNEAQ (reference sequence). The CDR3 contains 17 residues. V was pared by 5 bases and J by 0 bases, with 20 bases between. The CDR3, as DNA: TGTGCCAGCAGCCCCCATTATAGGCGCCATAGCTCCTACGAGCAGTACTTC. Translation: CASSPHYRRHSSYEQYF.

The table lists this clonotype with many counts. J is TRBJ1-3 and V is TRBV28; D unclear. Trimming pared 6 bases from V and 0 bases from J, leaving 24 bases between. This CDR3 is 19 amino acids long. The V gene's germline CDR1 is MDHEN and CDR2 SYDVKM. This CDR3 reads CASSPSSFSRQRSGNTIYF. CDR3 nucleotide sequence: TGTGCCAGCAGCCCCTCATCCTTCAGTCGGCAGCGCTCTGGAAACACCATATATTTT. Full variable domain (missing parts from reference TRBV28 and TRBJ1-3): DVKVTQSSRYLVKRTGEKVFLECVQDMDHENMFWYRQDPGLGLRLIYFSYDVKMKEKGDIPEGYSVSREKKERFSLILESASTNQTSMYLCASSPSSFSRQRSGNTIYFGEGSWLTVV.

This clonotype has a count of ten or more. The chain links TRBV30 to TRBJ1-1, with D possibly being TRBD1 (6 bases). The CDR3 is 13 amino acids. V was clipped by 3 bases and J by 3 bases, with 11 bases between them. From germline, CDR1 is GTSNPN and CDR2 SVGIG (reference sequence). CDR3 region: CAWRMSGDTEAFF. CDR3 in DNA: TGTGCCTGGAGGATGTCAGGGGACACTGAAGCTTTCTTT. The entire variable domain, with the rest obtained from reference TRBV30 and TRBJ1-1, is as follows: SQTIHQWPATLVQPVGSPLSLECTVEGTSNPNLYWYRQAAGRGLQLLFYSVGIGQISSEVPQNLSASRPQDRQFILSSKKLLLSDSGFYLCAWRMSGDTEAFFGQGTRLTVV.

On this clonotype: This may arise from a read error, as a much more abundant clone is one base away. The V call is TRBV13, the J call TRBJ1-5; perhaps TRBD1 as D (6 bases). CDR3 length: 14 residues. From germline, CDR1 is PRHDT and CDR2 FYEKMQ (reference sequence). CDR3 sequence reads: CASSRGQSNQPQQF. The CDR3 DNA follows: TGTGCCAGCAGCCGAGGACAGAGCAATCAGCCCCAGCAGTTT.

Many counts were recorded for this clonotype. V is TRBV5-1 and J is TRBJ2-7, with no clear D. CDR3 length equals 12 residues. In germline, CDR1 is SGHRS, CDR2 YFSETQ. Deletions cut 4 bases from V and 5 bases from J, with 10 bases between. CDR3 nucleotides: TGCGCCAGCAGCCAAGAATGGCACGAGCAGTACTTC. Residues: CASSQEWHEQYF.

The gene calls are TRBV29-1 and TRBJ1-3, with D unresolved. With 7 bases removed from V and 0 bases from J, the gap between germline ends came to 7 bases. The CDR3 runs 12 residues. The germline CDR1 and CDR2 sequences are SQVTM and ANQGSEA. CDR3 in DNA: TGCAGCGCCTCCTTCTCTGGAAACACCATATATTTT. It is translated as CSASFSGNTIYF.

There are a few counts of this clonotype. The chain couples TRBV29-1 to TRBJ1-2, with D tentatively TRBD1 (5 bases). This CDR3 spans 11 amino acids. Trimming took 7 bases from V and 4 from J, leaving 10 bases between them. Germline CDR1 and CDR2: SQVTM and ANQGSEA. CDR3 DNA sequence: TGCAGCGGAGAAGGGACCTATGGCTACACCTTC. Translated, it gives CSGEGTYGYTF. Drawing the rest from reference TRBV29-1 and TRBJ1-2, the complete variable domain is SAVISQKPSRDICQRGTSLTIQCQVDSQVTMMFWYRQQPGQSLTLIATANQGSEATYESGFVIDKFPISRPNLTFSTLTVSNMSPEDSSIYLCSGEGTYGYTFGSGTRLTVV.

Within the sample, this clonotype is medium-sized. The CDR3 coding sequence is TGTGCCAGCAGCTTACTGGCTTACGAGCAGTACTTC. Translating gives CASSLLAYEQYF. V gene TRBV7-2 combines with J gene TRBJ2-7; D not resolved. CDR1 and CDR2 (germline): SGHTA, FQGNSA. The CDR3 is 12 amino acids. Deletions cut 2 bases from V and 4 bases from J, with 6 bases between.

This clonotype has ten or more counts. The chain recombines TRBV29-1 with TRBJ1-2, with TRBD1 identical over 7 bases. V was pared by 5 bases and J by 11 bases, with 14 bases of the junction left unmatched. Germline values: CDR1 SQVTM, CDR2 ANQGSEA. This CDR3 has 13 amino acids. CDR3 region: CSVLGQTGMGYTF. CDR3 nucleotide sequence: TGCAGCGTTCTGGGACAGACTGGTATGGGGTACACCTTC.

This clonotype came up many times. The V gene is TRBV11-1, the J gene TRBJ2-1, with 8 nucleotides matching TRBD2. Trimming took 3 bases from V and 7 from J; bases not matched to a gene: 20. The germline CDR1 and CDR2 sequences are SGHAT and FQDESV (reference sequence). CDR3 length equals 19 residues. DNA of the CDR3: TGTGCCAGCAGCTTTGGGCGTGGTAGCGGGATTCTGACGTTAAATGAGCAGTTCTTC. The encoded protein is CASSFGRGSGILTLNEQFF.

This chain links TRBV3-1 with TRBJ1-2; possible D gene TRBD1, 6 bases. The CDR3 covers 15 residues. Trimming stripped 1 base from V and 2 bases from J, with 11 bases between. From germline, CDR1 is LGHDT and CDR2 YNNKEL (reference sequence). In nucleotides, the CDR3 is TGTGCCAGCAGCCAAGGGGACAACAGGAACTATGGCTACACCTTC. Translated, it gives CASSQGDNRNYGYTF.

The chain links TRBV20-1 to TRBJ2-1; 7 bases map to TRBD1. Germline V gives CDR1 DFQATT, CDR2 SNEGSKA (reference sequence). V was clipped by 4 bases and J by 6 bases; unmatched bases: 6. The CDR3 contains 13 residues. In nucleotides, the CDR3 is TGCAGTGCTACAGACAGGGTGGGCAATGAGCAGTTCTTC. Translated: CSATDRVGNEQFF.

This clonotype was recorded at least ten times. The rearrangement uses TRBV7-9 and TRBJ2-7; D might be TRBD1 (6 bases). Germline V gene data show CDR1 as SEHNR and CDR2 as FQNEAQ (reference sequence). V lost 5 bases to trimming and J lost 5 bases, with 25 bases between them. The CDR3 sequence is 17 residues long. CDR3 in amino acids: CASSPSLRWYRDHEQYF. In nucleotides, the CDR3 is TGTGCCAGCAGCCCTTCCCTCCGATGGTACAGGGACCACGAGCAGTACTTC.